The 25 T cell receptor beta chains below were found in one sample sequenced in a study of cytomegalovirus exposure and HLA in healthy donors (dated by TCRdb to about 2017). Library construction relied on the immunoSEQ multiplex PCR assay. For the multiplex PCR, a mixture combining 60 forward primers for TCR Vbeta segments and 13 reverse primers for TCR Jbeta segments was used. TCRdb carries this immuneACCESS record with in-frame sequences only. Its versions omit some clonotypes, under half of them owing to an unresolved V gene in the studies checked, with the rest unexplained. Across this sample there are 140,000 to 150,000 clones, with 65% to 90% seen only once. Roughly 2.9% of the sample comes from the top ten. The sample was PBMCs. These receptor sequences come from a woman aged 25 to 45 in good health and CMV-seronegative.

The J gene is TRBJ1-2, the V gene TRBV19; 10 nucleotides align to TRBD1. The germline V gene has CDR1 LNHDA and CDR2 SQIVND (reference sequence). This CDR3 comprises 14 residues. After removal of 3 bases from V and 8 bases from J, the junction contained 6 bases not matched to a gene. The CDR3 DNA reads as TGTGCCAGTAGTATGACGGGGACAGGGGAAGGCTACACCTTC. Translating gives CASSMTGTGEGYTF.

In DNA form, the CDR3 reads TGTGCCAGCTCACCGGGGACTAGCGGGGCAGATACGCAGTATTTT. Translation: CASSPGTSGADTQYF. This chain uses TRBV18 with TRBJ2-3; the match to TRBD2 covers 13 bases. The CDR3 sequence is 15 residues long. Germline values: CDR1 KGHSH, CDR2 LQKENI. V shed 3 bases, J shed 4 bases, and the junction held 1 base outside the gene matches.

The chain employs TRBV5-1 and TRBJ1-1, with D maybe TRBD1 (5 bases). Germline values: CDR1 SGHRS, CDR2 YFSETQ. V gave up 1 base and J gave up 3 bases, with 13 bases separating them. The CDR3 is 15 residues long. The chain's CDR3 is CASSLMGGGDTEAFF. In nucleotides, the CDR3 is TGCGCCAGCAGCTTGATGGGGGGGGGTGACACTGAAGCTTTCTTT.

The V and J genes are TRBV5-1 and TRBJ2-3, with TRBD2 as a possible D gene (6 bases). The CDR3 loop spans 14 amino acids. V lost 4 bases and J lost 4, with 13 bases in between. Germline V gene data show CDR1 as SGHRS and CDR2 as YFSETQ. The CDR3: CASSGGGPPDTQYF. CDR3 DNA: TGCGCCAGCAGCGGTGGAGGGCCCCCAGATACGCAGTATTTT.

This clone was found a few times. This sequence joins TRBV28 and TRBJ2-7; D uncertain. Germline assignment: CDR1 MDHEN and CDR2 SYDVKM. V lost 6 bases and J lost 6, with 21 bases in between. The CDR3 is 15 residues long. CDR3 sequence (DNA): TGTGCCAGCAGCCCAGTAAAGAACACCCATTGCGAGCAGTACTTC. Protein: CASSPVKNTHCEQYF.

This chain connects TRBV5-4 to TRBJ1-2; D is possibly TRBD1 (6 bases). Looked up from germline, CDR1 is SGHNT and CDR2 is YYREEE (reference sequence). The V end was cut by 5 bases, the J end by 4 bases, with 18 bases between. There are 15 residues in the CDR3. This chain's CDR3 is CASRSLGGRSYGYTF. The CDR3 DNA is TGTGCCAGCAGATCACTCGGGGGGCGAAGCTATGGCTACACCTTC.

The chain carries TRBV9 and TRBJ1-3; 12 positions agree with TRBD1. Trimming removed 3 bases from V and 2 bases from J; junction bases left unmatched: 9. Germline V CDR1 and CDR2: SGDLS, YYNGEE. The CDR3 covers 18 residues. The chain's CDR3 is CASSARDRGLVAGNTIYF. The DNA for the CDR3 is TGTGCCAGCAGCGCCCGGGACAGGGGGCTTGTAGCTGGAAACACCATATATTTT.

The CDR3 DNA sequence: TGTGCCTGGAGTGTTCGGGAGACAGCACGTTTGGGAGGCTACACCTTC. Protein sequence: CAWSVRETARLGGYTF. The chain employs TRBV30 and TRBJ1-2, with D possibly matching TRBD1 (5 bases). The CDR3 is made up of 16 amino acids. Per the germline V gene, CDR1 is GTSNPN and CDR2 is SVGIG (reference sequence). Trimming stripped 0 bases from V and 8 bases from J, with 22 bases between. The complete variable domain, with remaining parts taken from reference TRBV30 and TRBJ1-2, reads SQTIHQWPATLVQPVGSPLSLECTVEGTSNPNLYWYRQAAGRGLQLLFYSVGIGQISSEVPQNLSASRPQDRQFILSSKKLLLSDSGFYLCAWSVRETARLGGYTFGSGTRLTVV.

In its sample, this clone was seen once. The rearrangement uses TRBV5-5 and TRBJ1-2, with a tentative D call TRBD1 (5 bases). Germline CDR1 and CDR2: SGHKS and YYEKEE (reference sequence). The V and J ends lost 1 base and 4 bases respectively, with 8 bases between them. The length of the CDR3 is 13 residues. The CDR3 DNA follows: TGTGCCAGCAGCTTGTGGGGGGTCTATGGCTACACCTTC. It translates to CASSLWGVYGYTF.

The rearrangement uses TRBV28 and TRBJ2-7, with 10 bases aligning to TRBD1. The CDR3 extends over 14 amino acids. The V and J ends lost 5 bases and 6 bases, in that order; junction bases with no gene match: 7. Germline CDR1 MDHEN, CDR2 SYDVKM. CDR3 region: CASSPLTGGSEQYF. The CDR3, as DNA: TGTGCCAGCAGTCCTTTGACAGGGGGCAGCGAGCAGTACTTC. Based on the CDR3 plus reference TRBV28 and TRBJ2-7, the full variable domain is DVKVTQSSRYLVKRTGEKVFLECVQDMDHENMFWYRQDPGLGLRLIYFSYDVKMKEKGDIPEGYSVSREKKERFSLILESASTNQTSMYLCASSPLTGGSEQYFGPGTRLTVT.

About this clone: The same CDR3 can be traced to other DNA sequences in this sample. The chain's CDR3 is CASSPQGGNQPQHF. DNA of the CDR3: TGTGCCAGCAGCCCCCAGGGGGGCAATCAGCCCCAGCATTTT. The chain carries TRBV9 and TRBJ1-5; TRBD1 agrees at 7 bases. V trimming: 4 bases; J trimming: 2 bases; junction bases outside the gene matches: 3. The CDR3 consists of 14 residues. CDR1 is SGDLS and CDR2 is YYNGEE in the germline V gene. Complete variable domain (other parts from reference TRBV9 and TRBJ1-5): DSGVTQTPKHLITATGQRVTLRCSPRSGDLSVYWYQQSLDQGLQFLIQYYNGEERAKGNILERFSAQQFPDLHSELNLSSLELGDSALYFCASSPQGGNQPQHFGDGTRLSIL.

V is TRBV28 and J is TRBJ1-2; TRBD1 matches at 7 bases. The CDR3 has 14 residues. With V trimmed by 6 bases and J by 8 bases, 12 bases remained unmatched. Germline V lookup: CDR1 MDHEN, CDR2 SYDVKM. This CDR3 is CASRRSGPGGGYTF. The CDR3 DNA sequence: TGTGCCAGCAGACGATCTGGGCCAGGGGGAGGCTACACCTTC.

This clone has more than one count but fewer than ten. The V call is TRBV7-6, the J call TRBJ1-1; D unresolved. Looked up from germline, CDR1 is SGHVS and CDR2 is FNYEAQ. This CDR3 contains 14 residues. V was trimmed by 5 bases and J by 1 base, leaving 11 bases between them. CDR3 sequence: CASSPSVSNTEAFF. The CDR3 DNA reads TGTGCCAGCAGCCCCTCGGTCTCGAACACTGAAGCTTTCTTT.

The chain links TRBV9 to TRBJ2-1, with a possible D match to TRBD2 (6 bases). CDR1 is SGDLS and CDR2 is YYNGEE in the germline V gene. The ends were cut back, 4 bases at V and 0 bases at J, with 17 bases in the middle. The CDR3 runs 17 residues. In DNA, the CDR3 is TGTGCCAGCAGCCCCCTTGGAGGGCCGAGCTCCTACAATGAGCAGTTCTTC. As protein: CASSPLGGPSSYNEQFF.

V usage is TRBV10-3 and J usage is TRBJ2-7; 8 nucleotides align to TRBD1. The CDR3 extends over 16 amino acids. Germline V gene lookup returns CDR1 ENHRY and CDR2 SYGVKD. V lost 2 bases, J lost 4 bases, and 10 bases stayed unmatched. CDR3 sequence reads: CAISEGDRPAVYEQYF. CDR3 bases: TGTGCCATCAGTGAGGGGGACAGGCCTGCCGTATACGAGCAGTACTTC.

In DNA, the CDR3 is TGCGCCAGCAGGGAGCGGGGGGGCCCGGAGGAGACCCAGTACTTC. It encodes CASRERGGPEETQYF. The chain carries TRBV5-1 and TRBJ2-5, with 10 bases fitting TRBD2. Germline CDR1 and CDR2: SGHRS and YFSETQ. The V gene end was trimmed by 5 bases and the J gene end by 5 bases; junction bases not matched to a gene: 9. CDR3 size: 15 residues.

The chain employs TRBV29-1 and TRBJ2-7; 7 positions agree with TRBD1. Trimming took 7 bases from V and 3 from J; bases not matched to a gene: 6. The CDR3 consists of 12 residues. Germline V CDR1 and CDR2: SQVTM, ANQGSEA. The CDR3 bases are TGCAGCGCCAGAGACAGGGTCTACGAGCAGTACTTC. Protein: CSARDRVYEQYF.

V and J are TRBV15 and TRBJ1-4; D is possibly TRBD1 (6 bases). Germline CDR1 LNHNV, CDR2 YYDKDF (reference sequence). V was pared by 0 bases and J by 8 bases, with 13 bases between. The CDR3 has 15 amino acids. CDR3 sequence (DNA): TGTGCCACCAGCAGAGATCTGTCAGGGGTCGAAAAACTGTTTTTT. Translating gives CATSRDLSGVEKLFF.

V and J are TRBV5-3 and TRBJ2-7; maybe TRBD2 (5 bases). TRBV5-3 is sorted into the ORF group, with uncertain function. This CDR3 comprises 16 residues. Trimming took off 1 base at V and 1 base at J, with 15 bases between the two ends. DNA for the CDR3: TGTGCCAGAAGCTTGTATGAGGGATTTGTTTCCTACGAGCAGTACTTC. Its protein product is CARSLYEGFVSYEQYF.

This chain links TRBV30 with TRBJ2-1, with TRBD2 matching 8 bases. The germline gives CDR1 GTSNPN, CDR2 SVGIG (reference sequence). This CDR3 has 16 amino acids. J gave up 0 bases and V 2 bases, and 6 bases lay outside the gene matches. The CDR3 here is CAWSKRSGSSYNEQFF. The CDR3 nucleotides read TGTGCCTGGAGTAAACGAAGCGGGAGCTCCTACAATGAGCAGTTCTTC.

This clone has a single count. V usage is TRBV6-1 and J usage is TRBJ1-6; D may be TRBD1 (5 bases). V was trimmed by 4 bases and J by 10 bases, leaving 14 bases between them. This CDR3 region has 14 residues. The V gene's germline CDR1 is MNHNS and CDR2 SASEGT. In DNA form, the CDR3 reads TGTGCCAGCAGTGTCAGGGTGGTAGGATCACCCCTCCACTTT. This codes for CASSVRVVGSPLHF.

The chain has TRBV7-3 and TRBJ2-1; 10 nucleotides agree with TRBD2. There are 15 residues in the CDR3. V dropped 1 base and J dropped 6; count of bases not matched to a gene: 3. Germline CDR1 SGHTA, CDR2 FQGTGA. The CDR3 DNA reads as TGTGCCAGCAGCTTAATGGTAGCGGGGGGCAATGAGCAGTTCTTC. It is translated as CASSLMVAGGNEQFF.

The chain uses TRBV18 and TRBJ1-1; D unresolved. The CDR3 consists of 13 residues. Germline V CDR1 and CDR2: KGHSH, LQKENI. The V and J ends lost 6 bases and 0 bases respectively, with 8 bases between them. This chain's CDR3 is CASSPGLNTEAFF. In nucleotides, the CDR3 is TGTGCCAGCTCTCCGGGGTTGAACACTGAAGCTTTCTTT.

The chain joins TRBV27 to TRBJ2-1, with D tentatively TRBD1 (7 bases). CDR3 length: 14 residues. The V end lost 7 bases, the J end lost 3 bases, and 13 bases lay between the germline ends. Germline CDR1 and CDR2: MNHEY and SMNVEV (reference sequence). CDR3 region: CASTEQGGYNEQFF. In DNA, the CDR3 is TGTGCCAGCACTGAGCAGGGGGGCTACAATGAGCAGTTCTTC.

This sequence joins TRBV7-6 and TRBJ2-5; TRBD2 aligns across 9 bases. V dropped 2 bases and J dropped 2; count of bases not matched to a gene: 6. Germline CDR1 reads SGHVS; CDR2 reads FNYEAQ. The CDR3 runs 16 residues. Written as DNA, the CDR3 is TGTGCCAGCAGCTTAAGAGCGGGAGGAGGACAAGAGACCCAGTACTTC. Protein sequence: CASSLRAGGGQETQYF.